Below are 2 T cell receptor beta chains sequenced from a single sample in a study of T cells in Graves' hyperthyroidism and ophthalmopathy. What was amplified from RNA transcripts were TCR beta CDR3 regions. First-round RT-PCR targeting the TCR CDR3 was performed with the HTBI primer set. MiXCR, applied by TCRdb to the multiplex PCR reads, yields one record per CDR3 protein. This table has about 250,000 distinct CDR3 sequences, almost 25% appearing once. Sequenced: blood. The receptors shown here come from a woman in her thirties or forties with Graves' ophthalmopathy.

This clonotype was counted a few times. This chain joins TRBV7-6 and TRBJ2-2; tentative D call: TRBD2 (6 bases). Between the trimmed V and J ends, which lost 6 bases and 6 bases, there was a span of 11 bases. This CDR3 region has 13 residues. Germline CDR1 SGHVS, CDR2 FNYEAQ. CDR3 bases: TGTGCCAGCAGTCCTACGGGGGCCGGGGAGCTGTTTTTT. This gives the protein CASSPTGAGELFF.

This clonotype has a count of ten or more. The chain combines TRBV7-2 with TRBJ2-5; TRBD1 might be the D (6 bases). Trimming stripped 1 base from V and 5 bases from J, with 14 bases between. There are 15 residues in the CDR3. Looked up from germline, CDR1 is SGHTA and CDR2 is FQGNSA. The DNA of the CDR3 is TGTGCCAGCAGCTTAGTAACAGGGCTTGATGAGACCCAGTACTTC. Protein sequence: CASSLVTGLDETQYF.